These T cell receptor beta chains were read from a single sample in a study of spatial heterogeneity in lung cancer. MiXCR, applied by TCRdb to the 5' RACE reads, yields one record per CDR3 protein. Among about 10,000 distinct CDR3 sequences, roughly 6% were seen once, and the ten largest hold roughly 27%. This material consisted of normal lung tissue next to the tumor, taken at surgery. The source is a male donor with early-stage non-small cell lung cancer. The CDR3 runs from the conserved cysteine through the conserved F or W. A D gene is named only where the DNA matches it firmly. Expanded clones get a size class; other rows say once, few or many, or leave the size out.

D gene	J gene	clone size	V gene	CDR3 protein	CDR3 DNA
TRBD2	TRBJ2-7	many	TRBV12-3/TRBV12-4	CASSSPGLAGVGYEQYF	TGTGCCAGCAGTTCGCCGGGACTAGCGGGAGTTGGGTACGAGCAGTACTTC
TRBD2	TRBJ2-1	few	TRBV28	CASRTSRDEQFF	TGTGCCAGTAGGACTAGTCGAGATGAGCAGTTCTTC
NA	TRBJ2-6	few	TRBV29-1	CSVEDNSGANVLTF	TGCAGCGTTGAGGACAACTCTGGGGCCAACGTCCTGACTTTC
NA	TRBJ2-2	many	TRBV5-1	CASSLGVQPTGELFF	TGCGCCAGCAGCTTGGGGGTCCAGCCCACCGGGGAGCTGTTTTTT
TRBD2	TRBJ2-5	many	TRBV12-3/TRBV12-4	CASSLSRGRGLAQETQYF	TGTGCCAGCAGTTTAAGCAGGGGTAGGGGACTAGCTCAAGAGACCCAGTACTTC
NA	TRBJ1-4	many	TRBV12-3/TRBV12-4	CASSFQAGNEKLFF	TGTGCCAGCAGTTTCCAGGCGGGGAATGAAAAACTGTTTTTT
TRBD2	TRBJ2-7	many	TRBV12-3/TRBV12-4	CASSLYLAGASEQYF	TGTGCCAGCAGTTTATATTTAGCGGGAGCGAGTGAGCAGTACTTC
NA	TRBJ1-5	many	TRBV7-9	CASSLERANQPQHF	TGTGCCAGCAGCTTAGAAAGGGCGAATCAGCCCCAGCATTTT
NA	TRBJ1-1	medium-sized	TRBV6-2/TRBV6-3	CASSYRVNTEAFF	TGTGCCAGCAGTTACAGGGTGAACACTGAAGCTTTCTTT
NA	TRBJ1-2	many	TRBV29-1	CSVVDSLGYGYTF	TGCAGCGTTGTGGACAGTTTGGGCTATGGCTACACCTTC
NA	TRBJ2-2	many	TRBV18	CASSPRGQSTGELFF	TGTGCCAGCTCACCGCGGGGACAGTCTACCGGGGAGCTGTTTTTT
NA	TRBJ1-3	NA	TRBV28	CASKTPETGNTIYF	TGTGCCAGCAAGACCCCCGAAACAGGAAACACCATATATTTT
NA	TRBJ1-4	NA	TRBV7-2	CASSPSTNEKLFF	TGTGCCAGCAGCCCTTCGACTAATGAAAAACTGTTTTTT